This entry lists 18 T cell receptor beta chains sequenced from one sample in a study of T cell changes during pregnancy in multiple sclerosis. Generated by immunoSEQ multiplex PCR, the TCRdb table keeps only in-frame clones and is missing some. The table lists 45,000 or so clones, approximately 90% of them singletons. The material was peripheral blood, obtained in the first trimester of pregnancy. The receptors stem from a female donor with multiple sclerosis, enrolled in a pregnancy study.

The chain employs TRBV28 and TRBJ2-5, with TRBD2 matching 11 bases. The germline V gene encodes CDR1 MDHEN and CDR2 SYDVKM. The CDR3 extends over 15 amino acids. V shed 5 bases and J 5 bases; nucleotides not matched to a gene: 7. The CDR3 sequence is CASSLAGGEIETQYF. In DNA form, the CDR3 reads TGTGCCAGCAGTCTAGCGGGGGGTGAAATTGAGACCCAGTACTTC.

The gene calls are TRBV5-1 and TRBJ1-4; 7 bases line up with TRBD1. J gave up 0 bases and V 4 bases, and 21 bases lay outside the gene matches. This CDR3 has 21 residues. The germline gives CDR1 SGHRS, CDR2 YFSETQ. In DNA, the CDR3 is TGCGCCAGCAGCCCCCAACCTGGACAGGCCCCGATCTACACAACTAATGAAAAACTGTTTTTT. It specifies CASSPQPGQAPIYTTNEKLFF.

The chain uses TRBV9 and TRBJ2-1; D is undetermined. Germline assignment: CDR1 SGDLS and CDR2 YYNGEE. V was shortened by 0 bases and J by 5 bases, with 6 bases between the two germline ends. The CDR3 runs to 13 residues. The chain's CDR3 is CASSVEPDNEQFF. For the CDR3, the DNA is TGTGCCAGCAGCGTAGAGCCGGACAATGAGCAGTTCTTC.

This rearrangement joins TRBV7-9 to TRBJ2-6; 8 nucleotides match TRBD2. Per the germline V gene, CDR1 is SEHNR and CDR2 is FQNEAQ (reference sequence). The CDR3 has 17 residues. The ends lost 7 bases at V and 0 bases at J; junction bases unmatched: 8. CDR3 region: CASTPSRGGSGANVLTF. DNA for the CDR3: TGTGCCAGCACCCCCAGTCGGGGGGGCTCTGGGGCCAACGTCCTGACTTTC.

The V gene is TRBV6-1, the J gene TRBJ1-1; D is ambiguous. The CDR3 has 13 residues. In germline, CDR1 is MNHNS, CDR2 SASEGT. V lost 8 bases and J 0 bases, leaving 10 bases between the germline ends. The CDR3 loop is CASPRLLNTEAFF. The CDR3 region has the DNA TGTGCCAGCCCTCGACTCCTGAACACTGAAGCTTTCTTT.

The chain couples TRBV9 to TRBJ1-4; D perhaps matches TRBD1 (6 bases). The V end lost 4 bases, the J end lost 8 bases, and 18 bases lay between the germline ends. From germline, CDR1 is SGDLS and CDR2 YYNGEE. This CDR3 comprises 15 residues. The DNA of the CDR3 is TGTGCCAGCAGCCTCGGAGAGGGTAGGGGGGAAAAACTGTTTTTT. Protein sequence: CASSLGEGRGEKLFF.

This chain joins TRBV9 and TRBJ2-3; 7 nucleotides agree with TRBD2. CDR3 size: 13 residues. Looked up from germline, CDR1 is SGDLS and CDR2 is YYNGEE. V trimming: 4 bases; J trimming: 5 bases; junction bases outside the gene matches: 4. The chain's CDR3 is CASSPSGGDTQYF. For the CDR3, the DNA is TGTGCCAGCAGCCCCTCGGGAGGAGATACGCAGTATTTT.

The chain joins TRBV7-8 to TRBJ1-1; TRBD1 matches at 9 bases. With V trimmed by 5 bases and J by 5 bases, 9 bases remained unmatched. This CDR3 contains 15 residues. Germline values: CDR1 SGHVS, CDR2 FQNEAQ. DNA of the CDR3: TGTGCCAGCAGCGATCTCGGGACAGGGTTGACTGAAGCTTTCTTT. This translates into CASSDLGTGLTEAFF.

The chain combines TRBV5-8 with TRBJ2-3; D might be TRBD1 (6 bases). The CDR3 covers 14 residues. V lost 5 bases, J lost 2 bases, and 12 bases lay in between. The germline CDR1 and CDR2 sequences are SGHTS and YDEGEE. The CDR3 coding sequence is TGTGCCAGCAGTCCCGGACAGTTCACAGATACGCAGTATTTT. Its protein product is CASSPGQFTDTQYF.

V gene TRBV6-1 combines with J gene TRBJ2-7, with TRBD1 as a possible D gene (6 bases). The germline CDR1 and CDR2 sequences are MNHNS and SASEGT. This CDR3 comprises 12 residues. V was shortened by 6 bases and J by 6 bases, with 12 bases between the two germline ends. CDR3 sequence (DNA): TGTGCCAGCAGCGTTCAGGGGCGCGAGCAGTACTTC. As protein: CASSVQGREQYF.

Only a few counts were recorded for this clone. The chain carries TRBV10-3 and TRBJ1-6; D not resolved. Germline-derived CDR1 and CDR2 are ENHRY and SYGVKD. The ends were cut back, 7 bases at V and 0 bases at J, with 7 bases in the middle. The CDR3 totals 14 residues. In DNA form, the CDR3 reads TGTGCCATCACGAGGAGCTCCTATAATTCACCCCTCCACTTT. This encodes CAITRSSYNSPLHF.

The gene calls are TRBV10-3 and TRBJ1-2, with D hard to call. This CDR3 has 13 residues. The germline V and J ends were trimmed by 8 bases and 8 bases, with 18 bases remaining between them. Germline lookup yields CDR1 ENHRY and CDR2 SYGVKD. The CDR3 DNA reads as TGTGCCATCCGTTTTTCGGGTGCGTTCGGCTACACCTTC. Its translation: CAIRFSGAFGYTF.

The count of this clone is one. The chain employs TRBV6-5 and TRBJ2-7, with D unclear. Germline V gives CDR1 MNHEY, CDR2 SVGAGI. Trimming pared 2 bases from V and 3 bases from J, leaving 11 bases between. CDR3 length: 14 residues. The CDR3: CASSYGSRNYEQYF. CDR3 DNA sequence: TGTGCCAGCAGTTACGGTTCGCGGAACTACGAGCAGTACTTC.

The chain is built from TRBV30 and TRBJ2-7; weak D call: TRBD1 (6 bases). This CDR3 comprises 13 residues. Trimming stripped 0 bases from V and 6 bases from J, with 12 bases between. Germline values: CDR1 GTSNPN, CDR2 SVGIG (reference sequence). The CDR3 coding sequence is TGTGCCTGGAGTGTACAGGGCGGAAGCGAGCAGTACTTC. This encodes CAWSVQGGSEQYF.

The gene calls are TRBV5-1 and TRBJ2-2, with 10 bases aligning to TRBD2. The CDR3 sequence is 16 residues long. Germline V gene lookup returns CDR1 SGHRS and CDR2 YFSETQ. V trimming: 3 bases; J trimming: 1 base; junction bases outside the gene matches: 3. The CDR3: CASSSRLAGNTGELFF. CDR3 nucleotide sequence: TGCGCCAGCAGCTCGCGACTAGCGGGGAACACCGGGGAGCTGTTTTTT.

This chain links TRBV6-1 with TRBJ2-7, with 7 bases that match TRBD1. After removal of 10 bases from V and 2 bases from J, the junction contained 5 bases not matched to a gene. This CDR3 region has 12 residues. Germline CDR1 reads MNHNS; CDR2 reads SASEGT. The CDR3 here is CATADRAYEQYF. CDR3 nucleotides: TGTGCCACCGCCGACAGGGCCTACGAGCAGTACTTC.

V is TRBV19 and J is TRBJ1-2; 8 bases fit TRBD1. Trimming took 6 bases from V and 8 from J; bases not matched to a gene: 5. This CDR3 comprises 12 residues. Germline loops: CDR1 LNHDA, CDR2 SQIVND (reference sequence). The CDR3 nucleotides read TGTGCCAGTAGGTCAGGGGGCAAAGGCTACACCTTC. Translating gives CASRSGGKGYTF.

The V call is TRBV4-3, the J call TRBJ2-3; D may be TRBD1 (6 bases). The CDR3 has 15 amino acids. The V gene's germline CDR1 is LGHNA and CDR2 YSLEER. Deletions cut 2 bases from V and 6 bases from J, with 15 bases between. CDR3 loop: CASSQSGTPGDTQYF. The DNA of the CDR3 is TGCGCCAGCAGCCAATCCGGGACACCGGGGGATACGCAGTATTTT.